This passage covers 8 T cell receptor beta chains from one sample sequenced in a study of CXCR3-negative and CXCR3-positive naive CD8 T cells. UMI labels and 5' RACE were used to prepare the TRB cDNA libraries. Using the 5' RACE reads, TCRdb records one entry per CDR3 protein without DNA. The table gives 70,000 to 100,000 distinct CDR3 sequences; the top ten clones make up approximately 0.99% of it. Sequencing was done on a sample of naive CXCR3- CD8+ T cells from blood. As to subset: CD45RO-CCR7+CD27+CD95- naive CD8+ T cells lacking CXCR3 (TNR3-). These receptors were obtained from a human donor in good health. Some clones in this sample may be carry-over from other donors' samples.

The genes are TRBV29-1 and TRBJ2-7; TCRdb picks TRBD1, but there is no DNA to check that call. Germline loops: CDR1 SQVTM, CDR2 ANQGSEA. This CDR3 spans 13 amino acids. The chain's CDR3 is CSVSPPLNDEQYF.

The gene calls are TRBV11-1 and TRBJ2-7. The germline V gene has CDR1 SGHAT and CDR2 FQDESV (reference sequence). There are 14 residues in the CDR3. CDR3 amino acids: CASSSSEVFVEQYF.

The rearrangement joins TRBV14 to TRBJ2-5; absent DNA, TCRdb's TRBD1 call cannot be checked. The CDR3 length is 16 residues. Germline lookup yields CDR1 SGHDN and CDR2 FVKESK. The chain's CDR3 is CASGQRRQIIQETQYF. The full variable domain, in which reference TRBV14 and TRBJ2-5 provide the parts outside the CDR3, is EAGVTQFPSHSVIEKGQTVTLRCDPISGHDNLYWYRRVMGKEIKFLLHFVKESKQDESGMPNNRFLAERTGGTYSTLKVQPAELEDSGVYFCASGQRRQIIQETQYFGPGTRLLVL.

The CDR3 is CASRPAEGDETQYF. The chain recombines TRBV7-9 with TRBJ2-5; the D gene TCRdb calls, TRBD2, cannot be checked with no DNA. The germline V gene has CDR1 SEHNR and CDR2 FQNEAQ (reference sequence). This CDR3 is built from 14 residues.

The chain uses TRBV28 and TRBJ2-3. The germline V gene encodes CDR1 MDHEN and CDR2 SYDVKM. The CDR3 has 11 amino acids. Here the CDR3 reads CASSPSDTQYF.

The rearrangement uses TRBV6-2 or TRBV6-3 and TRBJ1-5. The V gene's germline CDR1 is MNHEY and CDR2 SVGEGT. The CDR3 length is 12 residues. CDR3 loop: CASSYSAAPQHF.

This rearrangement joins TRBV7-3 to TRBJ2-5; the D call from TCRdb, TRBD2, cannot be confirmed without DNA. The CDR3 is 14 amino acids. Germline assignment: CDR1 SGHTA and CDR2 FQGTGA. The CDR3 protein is CASSSGLAGETQYF.

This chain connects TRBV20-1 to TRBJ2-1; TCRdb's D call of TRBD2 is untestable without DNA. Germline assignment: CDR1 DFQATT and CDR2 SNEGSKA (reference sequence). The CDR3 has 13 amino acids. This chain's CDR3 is CSARWTSDYEQFF.